This T cell receptor (beta chain) was sequenced during a study of metastatic and nonmetastatic thyroid tumors. Study overall: Across peripheral blood and tumor or nodule tissue samples taken from malignant and benign thyroid patients, the repertoires were compared with one another.

The study, taken as a whole, reports: Benign nodules reportedly had significantly lower TCR beta diversity than malignant thyroid tumors in blood and tumor.

No treatment of any kind had been given to any patient before thyroid surgery. CDR3 size: 14 residues. V lost 5 bases to trimming and J lost 1 base, with 11 bases between them. Germline V gives CDR1 PRHDT, CDR2 FYEKMQ (reference sequence). Per the original data handling: A classifier for distant metastasis in papillary thyroid cancer was constructed using CDR3 differences observed across clinicopathological groups. TCRdb re-processed the PCR reads through MiXCR. What appears here as the V and J calls and clone size reflects TCRdb's work, not the paper's. The data hold some 25,000 clones, with 20% to 25% observed a single time. This clone came up many times. Antigen specificity is unknown.

This TCR came from a male donor with papillary thyroid cancer or a benign thyroid nodule (not recorded which). Some clones in this sample may be carry-over from other donors' samples. The V gene is TRBV13, the J gene TRBJ1-1, with D possibly matching TRBD1 (5 bases). Sample: blood. The CDR3 loop is CASSGRDWNTEAFF. In DNA, the CDR3 is TGTGCCAGCAGCGGCCGGGACTGGAACACTGAAGCTTTCTTT.